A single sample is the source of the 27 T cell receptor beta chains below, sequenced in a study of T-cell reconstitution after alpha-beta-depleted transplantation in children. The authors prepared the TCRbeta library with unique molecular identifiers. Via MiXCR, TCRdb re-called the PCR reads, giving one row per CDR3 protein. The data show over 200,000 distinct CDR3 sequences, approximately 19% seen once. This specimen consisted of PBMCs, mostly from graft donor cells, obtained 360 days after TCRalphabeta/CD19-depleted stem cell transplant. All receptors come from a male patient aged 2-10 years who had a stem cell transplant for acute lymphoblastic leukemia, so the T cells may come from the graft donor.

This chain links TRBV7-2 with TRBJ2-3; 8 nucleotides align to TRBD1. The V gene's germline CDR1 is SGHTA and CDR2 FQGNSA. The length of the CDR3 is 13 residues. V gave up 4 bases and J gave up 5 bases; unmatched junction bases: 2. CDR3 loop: CASSSDRGDTQYF. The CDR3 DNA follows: TGTGCCAGCAGCTCCGACAGGGGAGATACGCAGTATTTT.

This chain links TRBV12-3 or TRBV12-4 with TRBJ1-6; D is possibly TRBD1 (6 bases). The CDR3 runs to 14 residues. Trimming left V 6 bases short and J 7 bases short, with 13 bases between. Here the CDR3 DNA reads TGTGCCAGCAGGGACAGCGGGGGGAATTCACCCCTCCACTTT. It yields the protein CASRDSGGNSPLHF.

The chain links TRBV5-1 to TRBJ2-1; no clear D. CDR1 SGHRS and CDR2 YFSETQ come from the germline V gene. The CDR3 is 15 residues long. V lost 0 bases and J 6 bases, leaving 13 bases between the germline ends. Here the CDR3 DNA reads TGCGCCAGCAGCTTGGCCAGGCCGGCCCTCAATGAGCAGTTCTTC. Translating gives CASSLARPALNEQFF.

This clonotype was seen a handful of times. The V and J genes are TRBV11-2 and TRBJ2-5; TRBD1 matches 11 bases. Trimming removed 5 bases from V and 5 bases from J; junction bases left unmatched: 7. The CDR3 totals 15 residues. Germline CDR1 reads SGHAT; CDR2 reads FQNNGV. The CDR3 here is CASSRTGGNLETQYF. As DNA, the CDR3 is TGTGCCAGCAGCCGGACAGGGGGCAATTTGGAGACCCAGTACTTC.

The CDR3 nucleotides read TGCGCCAGCAGTGAAGATCAGCGCGGAAACTCTGGGGCCAACGTCCTGACTTTC. Residues: CASSEDQRGNSGANVLTF. The J gene is TRBJ2-6, the V gene TRBV10-2; D is unclear. Germline assignment: CDR1 WSHSY and CDR2 SAAADI. The CDR3 is made up of 18 amino acids. Trimming pared 3 bases from V and 0 bases from J, leaving 15 bases between.

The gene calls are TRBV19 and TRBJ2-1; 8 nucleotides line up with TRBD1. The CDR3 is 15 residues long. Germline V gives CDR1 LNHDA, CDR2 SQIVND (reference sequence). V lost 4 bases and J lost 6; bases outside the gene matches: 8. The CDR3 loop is CASSKDRALFNEQFF. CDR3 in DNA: TGTGCCAGTAGTAAGGACAGGGCCCTATTCAATGAGCAGTTCTTC.

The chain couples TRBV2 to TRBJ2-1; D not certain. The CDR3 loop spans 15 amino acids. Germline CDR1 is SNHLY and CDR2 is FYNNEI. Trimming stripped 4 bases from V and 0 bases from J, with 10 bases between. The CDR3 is CASSADKSSYNEQFF. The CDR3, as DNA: TGTGCCAGCAGTGCCGACAAGAGCTCCTACAATGAGCAGTTCTTC. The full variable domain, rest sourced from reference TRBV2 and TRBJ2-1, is EPEVTQTPSHQVTQMGQEVILRCVPISNHLYFYWYRQILGQKVEFLVSFYNNEISEKSEIFDDQFSVERPDGSNFTLKIRSTKLEDSAMYFCASSADKSSYNEQFFGPGTRLTVL.

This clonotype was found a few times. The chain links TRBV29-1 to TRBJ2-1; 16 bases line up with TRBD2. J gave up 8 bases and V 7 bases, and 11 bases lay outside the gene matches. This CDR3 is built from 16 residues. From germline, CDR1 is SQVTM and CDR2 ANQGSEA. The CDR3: CSAGAGTSGGGDEQFF. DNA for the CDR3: TGCAGCGCCGGCGCCGGGACTAGCGGGGGGGGTGATGAGCAGTTCTTC.

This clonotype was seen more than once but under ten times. The CDR3 sequence: CASTQDRARNQPQHF. The DNA for the CDR3 is TGTGCCAGCACCCAGGACAGGGCTCGCAATCAGCCCCAGCATTTT. The rearrangement uses TRBV7-2 and TRBJ1-5, with TRBD1 matching over 8 bases. The CDR3 length is 15 residues. Germline CDR1 SGHTA, CDR2 FQGNSA. V shed 7 bases, J shed 2 bases, and the junction held 7 bases outside the gene matches.

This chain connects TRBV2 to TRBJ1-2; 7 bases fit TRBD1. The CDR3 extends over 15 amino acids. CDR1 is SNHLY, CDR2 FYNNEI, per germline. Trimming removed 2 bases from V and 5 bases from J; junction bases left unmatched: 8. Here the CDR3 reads CASSEREGQLYGYTF. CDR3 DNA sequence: TGTGCCAGCAGTGAACGGGAGGGACAGTTATATGGCTACACCTTC. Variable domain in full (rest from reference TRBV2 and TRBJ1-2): EPEVTQTPSHQVTQMGQEVILRCVPISNHLYFYWYRQILGQKVEFLVSFYNNEISEKSEIFDDQFSVERPDGSNFTLKIRSTKLEDSAMYFCASSEREGQLYGYTFGSGTRLTVV.

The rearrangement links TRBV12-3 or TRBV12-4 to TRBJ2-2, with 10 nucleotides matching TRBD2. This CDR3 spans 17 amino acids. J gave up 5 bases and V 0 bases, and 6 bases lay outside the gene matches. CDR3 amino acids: CASSLARLAGVTGELFF. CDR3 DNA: TGTGCCAGCAGTTTAGCCCGTCTAGCGGGAGTTACCGGGGAGCTGTTTTTT.

This CDR3 is CASGRAGKKNTEAFF. CDR3 in DNA: TGTGCCAGCGGGAGGGCGGGGAAGAAGAACACTGAAGCTTTCTTT. V usage is TRBV12-3 or TRBV12-4 and J usage is TRBJ1-1; D gene ambiguous. The CDR3 length is 15 residues. V lost 8 bases and J lost 1, with 17 bases in between.

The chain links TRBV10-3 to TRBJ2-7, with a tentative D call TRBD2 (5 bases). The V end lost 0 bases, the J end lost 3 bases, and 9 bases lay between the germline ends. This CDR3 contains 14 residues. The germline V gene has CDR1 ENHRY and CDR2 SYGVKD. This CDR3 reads CAISESGLNYEQYF. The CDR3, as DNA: TGTGCCATCAGTGAGTCCGGACTTAACTACGAGCAGTACTTC.

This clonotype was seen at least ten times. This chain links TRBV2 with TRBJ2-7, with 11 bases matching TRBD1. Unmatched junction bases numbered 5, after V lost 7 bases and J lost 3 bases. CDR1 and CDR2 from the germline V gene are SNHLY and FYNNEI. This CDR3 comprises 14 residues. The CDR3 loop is CASTPGQGDYEQYF. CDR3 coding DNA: TGTGCCAGCACACCGGGACAGGGGGACTACGAGCAGTACTTC.

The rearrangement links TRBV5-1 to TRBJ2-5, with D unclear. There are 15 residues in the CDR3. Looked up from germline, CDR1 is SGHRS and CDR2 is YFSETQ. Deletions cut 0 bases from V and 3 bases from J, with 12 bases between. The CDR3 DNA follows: TGCGCCAGCAGCTTGGACAAGTTTATGAAAGAGACCCAGTACTTC. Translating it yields CASSLDKFMKETQYF.

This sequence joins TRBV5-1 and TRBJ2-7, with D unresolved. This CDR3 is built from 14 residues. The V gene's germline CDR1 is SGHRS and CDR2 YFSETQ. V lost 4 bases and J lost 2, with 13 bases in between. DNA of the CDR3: TGCGCCAGCAGCCCACGGTCAGGACCCTACGAGCAGTACTTC. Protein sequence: CASSPRSGPYEQYF. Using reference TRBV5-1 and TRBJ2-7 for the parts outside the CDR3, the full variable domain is KAGVTQTPRYLIKTRGQQVTLSCSPISGHRSVSWYQQTPGQGLQFLFEYFSETQRNKGNFPGRFSGRQFSNSRSEMNVSTLELGDSALYLCASSPRSGPYEQYFGPGTRLTVT.

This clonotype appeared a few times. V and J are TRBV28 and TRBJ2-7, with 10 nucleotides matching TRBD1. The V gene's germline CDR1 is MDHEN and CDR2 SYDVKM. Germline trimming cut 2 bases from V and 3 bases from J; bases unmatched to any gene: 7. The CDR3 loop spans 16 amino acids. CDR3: CASSLGDRGFRYEQYF. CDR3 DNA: TGTGCCAGCAGTTTAGGGGACAGGGGTTTCCGCTACGAGCAGTACTTC.

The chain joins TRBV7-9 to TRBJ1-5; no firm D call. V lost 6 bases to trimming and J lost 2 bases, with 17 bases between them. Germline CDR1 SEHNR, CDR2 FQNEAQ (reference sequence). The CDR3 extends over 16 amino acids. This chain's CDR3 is CASSYMSLDGNQPQHF. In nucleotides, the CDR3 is TGTGCCAGCAGTTACATGTCCTTAGACGGCAATCAGCCCCAGCATTTT.

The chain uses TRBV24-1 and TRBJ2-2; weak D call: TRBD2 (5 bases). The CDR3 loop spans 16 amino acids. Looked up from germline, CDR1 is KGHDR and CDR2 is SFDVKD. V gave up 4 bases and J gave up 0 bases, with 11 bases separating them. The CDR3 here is CATSEGRQANTGELFF. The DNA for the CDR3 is TGTGCCACCAGTGAAGGGAGACAAGCGAACACCGGGGAGCTGTTTTTT.

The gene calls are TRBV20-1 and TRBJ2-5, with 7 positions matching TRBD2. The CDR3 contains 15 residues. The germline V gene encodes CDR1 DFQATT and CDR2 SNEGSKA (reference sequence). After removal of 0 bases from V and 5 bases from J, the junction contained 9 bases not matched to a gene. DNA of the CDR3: TGCAGTGCTAGAGATAGGTGGGGGGGGTCGGAGACCCAGTACTTC. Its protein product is CSARDRWGGSETQYF.

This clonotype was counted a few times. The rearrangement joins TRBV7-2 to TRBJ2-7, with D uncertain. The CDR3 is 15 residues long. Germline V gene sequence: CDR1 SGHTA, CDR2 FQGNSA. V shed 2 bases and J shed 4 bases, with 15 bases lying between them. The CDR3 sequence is CASSLIWLRGYEQYF. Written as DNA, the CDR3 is TGTGCCAGCAGCTTAATTTGGCTCCGTGGGTACGAGCAGTACTTC. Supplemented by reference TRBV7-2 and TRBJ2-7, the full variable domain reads GAGVSQSPSNKVTEKGKDVELRCDPISGHTALYWYRQSLGQGLEFLIYFQGNSAPDKSGLPSDRFSAERTGGSVSTLTIQRTQQEDSAVYLCASSLIWLRGYEQYFGPGTRLTVT.

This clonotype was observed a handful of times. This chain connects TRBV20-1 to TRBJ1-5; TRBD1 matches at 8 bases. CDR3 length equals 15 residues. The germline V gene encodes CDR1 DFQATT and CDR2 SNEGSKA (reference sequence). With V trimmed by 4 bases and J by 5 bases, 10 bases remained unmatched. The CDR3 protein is CSATRTGTLHQPQHF. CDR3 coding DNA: TGCAGTGCTACCCGGACAGGGACTCTCCATCAGCCCCAGCATTTT.

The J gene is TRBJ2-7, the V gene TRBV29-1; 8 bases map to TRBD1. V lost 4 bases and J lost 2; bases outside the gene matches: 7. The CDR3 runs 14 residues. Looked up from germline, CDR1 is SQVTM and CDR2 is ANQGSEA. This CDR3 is CSVVIDRGTYEQYF. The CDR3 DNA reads TGCAGCGTTGTTATCGACAGGGGCACCTACGAGCAGTACTTC.

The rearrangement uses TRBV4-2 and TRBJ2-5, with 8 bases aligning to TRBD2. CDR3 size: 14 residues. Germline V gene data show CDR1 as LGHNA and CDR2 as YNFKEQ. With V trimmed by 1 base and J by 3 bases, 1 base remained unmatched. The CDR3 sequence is CASSQVAGKETQYF. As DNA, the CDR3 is TGTGCCAGCAGCCAAGTAGCGGGAAAAGAGACCCAGTACTTC.

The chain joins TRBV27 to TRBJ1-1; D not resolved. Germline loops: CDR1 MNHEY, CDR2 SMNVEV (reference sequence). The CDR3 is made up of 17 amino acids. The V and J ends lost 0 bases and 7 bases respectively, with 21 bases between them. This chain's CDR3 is CASSLSGGIIRLSEAFF. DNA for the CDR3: TGTGCCAGCAGTTTATCGGGCGGGATAATTCGTCTGAGTGAAGCTTTCTTT.

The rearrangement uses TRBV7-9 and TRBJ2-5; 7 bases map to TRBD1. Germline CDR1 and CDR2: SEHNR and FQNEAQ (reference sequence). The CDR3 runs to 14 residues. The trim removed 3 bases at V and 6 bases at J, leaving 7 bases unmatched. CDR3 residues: CASSLGRGFQTQYF. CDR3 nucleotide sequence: TGTGCCAGCAGCTTGGGCAGGGGGTTTCAGACCCAGTACTTC.

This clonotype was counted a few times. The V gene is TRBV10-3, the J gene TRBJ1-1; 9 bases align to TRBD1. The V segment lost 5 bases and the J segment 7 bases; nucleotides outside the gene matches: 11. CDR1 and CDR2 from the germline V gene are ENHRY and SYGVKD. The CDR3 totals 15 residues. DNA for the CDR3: TGTGCCATCAGTAACCCGGGACAGGGCTTGAGTGAAGCTTTCTTT. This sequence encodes CAISNPGQGLSEAFF.